The 3 T cell receptor beta chains presented below share a single source sample, sequenced in a study of blood T cell repertoires in COVID-19. Measured with immunoSEQ multiplex PCR; TCRdb has only the in-frame clones, and not every one. This sample has fewer than 400,000 clones, with 70% to 90% found just once. Sequenced sample: peripheral blood. All receptors derive from a human donor in a cohort sampled during active COVID-19.

The V gene is TRBV13, the J gene TRBJ2-3; 9 nucleotides agree with TRBD1. The CDR3 is 15 residues long. Trimming removed 5 bases from V and 1 base from J; junction bases left unmatched: 4. In germline, CDR1 is PRHDT, CDR2 FYEKMQ (reference sequence). CDR3 protein: CASSTRDRGTDTQYF. CDR3 DNA: TGTGCCAGCAGCACCCGGGACAGGGGCACAGATACGCAGTATTTT.

V gene TRBV19 combines with J gene TRBJ1-6; 10 bases are a match to TRBD1. There are 15 residues in the CDR3. CDR1 LNHDA and CDR2 SQIVND come from the germline V gene (reference sequence). The ends lost 5 bases at V and 13 bases at J; junction bases unmatched: 11. Here the CDR3 DNA reads TGTGCCAGTAGTGTGGGGGGACAGGGGCTCAAGCCCCTCCACTTT. It specifies CASSVGGQGLKPLHF.

The J gene is TRBJ1-2, the V gene TRBV28; TRBD1 matches at 8 bases. The CDR3 extends over 16 amino acids. Germline CDR1 MDHEN, CDR2 SYDVKM. V dropped 3 bases and J dropped 5; count of bases not matched to a gene: 11. CDR3 DNA: TGTGCCAGCAGTTTGGCAGGGGGCGAGGCCAGGTATGGCTACACCTTC. The encoded protein is CASSLAGGEARYGYTF.